This T cell receptor beta chain was observed in a study of tumor and adjacent non-tumor tissue in lung cancer. Study-wide results and limits: Patients with more diverse tumor TCRs had worse survival.

No cell sorting was done before RNA was extracted from the tissue. Notes on this clonotype: Its antigen remains unidentified. Just one base apart from a much larger clone, this may be a read error.

Per the germline V gene, CDR1 is MNHEY and CDR2 is SVGAGI. The V end lost 4 bases, the J end lost 9 bases, and 15 bases lay between the germline ends. The CDR3 sequence is 14 residues long. TCRbeta libraries were built with three rounds of nested PCR, modified from ARM-PCR. TCRdb re-derived calls from the multiplex PCR reads in MiXCR, one entry per CDR3 protein. The repertoire consists of around 99,000 distinct CDR3 sequences, with 75% occurring once and the leading ten covering under 45%. This TCR came from a woman aged 60-70 years with non-small cell lung cancer. Sequencing used lung tumor tissue. The genes are TRBV6-5 and TRBJ2-2; tentatively, D is TRBD2 (6 bases). The CDR3 coding sequence is TGTGCCAGCAGTTCGACTAGTTCGACCAGGGAGCTGTTTTTT. Translated, it gives CASSSTSSTRELFF.